What follows are 24 T cell receptor beta chains derived from one specimen sequenced in a study of vaccination effects on CD4 cells after COVID-19. Using viral peptide pools, the ViraFEST assay grew out antigen-specific CD4+ T cells prior to sequencing. Subsequent to a culture period of around eleven days, CD4+ T cells were isolated. Participants each got two BNT162b2 or mRNA-1273 vaccine doses. Data came from immunoSEQ multiplex PCR; TCRdb stores just in-frame clones and leaves some out. This sample yields more than 65,000 clones, of which 70% to 90% are seen a single time; approximately 1.3% belongs to the top ten. Their specific antigens are unknown. The sample here was CD4+ T cells from PBMCs cultured with HCoV-229E spike peptides, taken after COVID-19 vaccination. All receptors come from a human donor who received a COVID-19 vaccine.

This chain joins TRBV19 and TRBJ1-1, with D perhaps TRBD1 (5 bases). Germline assignment: CDR1 LNHDA and CDR2 SQIVND (reference sequence). Trimming cost V 5 bases and J 4 bases, with 11 bases left between them. The CDR3 has 13 amino acids. The CDR3 is CASSRQGATEAFF. For the CDR3, the DNA is TGTGCCAGTAGTCGGCAGGGAGCCACTGAAGCTTTCTTT.

This clone was found a few times. The V call is TRBV21-1, the J call TRBJ1-2; the table's D gene call, TRBD1, was not cross checked with the DNA. TRBV21-1 is assigned pseudogene status. CDR3 length equals 15 residues. The chain's CDR3 is CASSITGANNYGYTF. CDR3 in DNA: TGTGCCAGCAGCATTACAGGCGCAAACAACTATGGCTACACCTTC.

The CDR3 sequence is CAWSVWWDNWVDTEAFF. CDR3 sequence (DNA): TGTGCCTGGAGTGTATGGTGGGACAACTGGGTGGACACTGAAGCTTTCTTT. This chain links TRBV30 with TRBJ1-1; D is possibly TRBD1 (6 bases). The CDR3 spans 17 residues. V lost 0 bases, J lost 3 bases, and 20 bases lay in between. CDR1 and CDR2 from the germline V gene are GTSNPN and SVGIG (reference sequence).

The chain carries TRBV18 and TRBJ1-2; tentatively, D is TRBD1 (5 bases). Trimming stripped 0 bases from V and 2 bases from J, with 7 bases between. The CDR3 loop spans 14 amino acids. Germline loops: CDR1 KGHSH, CDR2 LQKENI. CDR3 region: CASSPPGVNYGYTF. The CDR3 DNA sequence: TGTGCCAGCTCACCACCGGGGGTAAACTATGGCTACACCTTC.

J is TRBJ2-1 and V is TRBV3-1 (or the pseudogene TRBV3-2), with TRBD1 identical over 7 bases. Germline CDR1 and CDR2: LGHDT and YNNKEL (reference sequence). Trimming removed 6 bases from V and 6 bases from J; junction bases left unmatched: 5. The CDR3 is made up of 13 amino acids. CDR3 sequence: CASRKTGINEQFF. The CDR3 DNA is TGTGCCAGCAGGAAGACAGGGATCAATGAGCAGTTCTTC.

This rearrangement joins TRBV6-2 or TRBV6-3 to TRBJ1-3; D remains ambiguous. The CDR3 extends over 18 amino acids. V lost 2 bases and J 0 bases, leaving 17 bases between the germline ends. The germline V gene encodes CDR1 MNHEY and CDR2 SVGEGT. The CDR3 here is CASSYTRRTGSSGNTIYF. In DNA form, the CDR3 reads TGTGCCAGCAGTTACACCCGACGGACGGGCAGCTCTGGAAACACCATATATTTT.

This clone was seen only a few times. The CDR3 nucleotides read TGCGCCAGCAGCCAAGTGGGGCCGGCCTCCGAAAAACTGTTTTTT. Residues: CASSQVGPASEKLFF. The chain uses TRBV4-1 and TRBJ1-4, with D tentatively TRBD1 (5 bases). With 1 base removed from V and 8 bases from J, the gap between germline ends came to 14 bases. Germline V gives CDR1 MGHRA, CDR2 YSYEKL. This CDR3 is built from 15 residues.

The chain couples TRBV19 to TRBJ2-5, with D possibly matching TRBD2 (5 bases). Trimming pared 7 bases from V and 1 base from J, leaving 13 bases between. The CDR3 consists of 14 residues. Germline V gives CDR1 LNHDA, CDR2 SQIVND (reference sequence). CDR3 residues: CASNPPGSQETQYF. The CDR3 DNA sequence: TGTGCCAGTAACCCACCGGGGTCCCAAGAGACCCAGTACTTC.

This clone appeared once. The gene calls are TRBV5-1 and TRBJ2-1; 8 nucleotides align to TRBD1. Germline-derived CDR1 and CDR2 are SGHRS and YFSETQ. The CDR3 loop spans 15 amino acids. V lost 0 bases and J lost 10; bases outside the gene matches: 9. CDR3 amino acids: CASSLERTGLTEQFF. The CDR3 DNA is TGCGCCAGCAGCTTGGAAAGGACAGGGCTAACGGAGCAGTTCTTC.

In nucleotides, the CDR3 is TGCGCCAGCAGCTTCCAGGGGGTGGAAGAGACCCAGTACTTC. Translating gives CASSFQGVEETQYF. The V call is TRBV5-1, the J call TRBJ2-5; TRBD1 agrees at 7 bases. The CDR3 is 14 amino acids. The V gene's germline CDR1 is SGHRS and CDR2 YFSETQ. After removal of 2 bases from V and 3 bases from J, the junction contained 4 bases not matched to a gene.

The CDR3 DNA sequence: TGCGCCAGCAGTGGCGCGTTGAACACTGAAGCTTTCTTT. Its translation is CASSGALNTEAFF. The rearrangement joins TRBV10-1 to TRBJ1-1; no definite D call. The ends were cut back, 4 bases at V and 0 bases at J, with 6 bases in the middle. This CDR3 contains 13 residues. Germline V gene lookup returns CDR1 WNHNN and CDR2 SYGVQD (reference sequence).

This rearrangement joins TRBV12-3 or TRBV12-4 to TRBJ1-5, with D maybe TRBD1 (5 bases). This CDR3 spans 13 amino acids. Trimming pared 6 bases from V and 7 bases from J, leaving 13 bases between. The CDR3 DNA reads TGTGCCAGCAGCAGCCCCGGGGCACAGCCCCAGCATTTT. Amino acid sequence: CASSSPGAQPQHF.

This rearrangement joins TRBV30 to TRBJ2-3; D unresolved. V shed 2 bases and J shed 2 bases, with 5 bases lying between them. Germline CDR1 and CDR2: GTSNPN and SVGIG (reference sequence). This CDR3 is 12 amino acids long. CDR3 bases: TGTGCCTGGAGTCTAACCACAGATACGCAGTATTTT. Protein: CAWSLTTDTQYF.

The J gene is TRBJ2-1, the V gene TRBV6-6; tentatively, D is TRBD1 or TRBD2 (5 bases each). Trimming shortened V by 2 bases and J by 1 base, and 9 bases separated the two germline ends. Germline loops: CDR1 MNHNY, CDR2 SVGAGI (reference sequence). CDR3 length: 15 amino acids. For the CDR3, the DNA is TGTGCCAGCAGTTACGGGGGAATATCCTACAATGAGCAGTTCTTC. It is translated as CASSYGGISYNEQFF.

The V call is TRBV9, the J call TRBJ2-2, with a tentative D call TRBD1 (6 bases). Trimming took 1 base from V and 6 from J, leaving 13 bases between them. Germline loops: CDR1 SGDLS, CDR2 YYNGEE. The CDR3 runs to 15 residues. The CDR3 bases are TGTGCCAGCAGCGTAAGAACAGGGTGGGCCGGGGAGCTGTTTTTT. Residues: CASSVRTGWAGELFF. The full variable domain, its missing parts supplied by reference TRBV9 and TRBJ2-2, is DSGVTQTPKHLITATGQRVTLRCSPRSGDLSVYWYQQSLDQGLQFLIQYYNGEERAKGNILERFSAQQFPDLHSELNLSSLELGDSALYFCASSVRTGWAGELFFGEGSRLTVL.

The rearrangement links TRBV28 to TRBJ2-1, with D possibly matching TRBD2 (6 bases). Trimming removed 8 bases at V and 1 base at J, with 18 bases between. In germline, CDR1 is MDHEN, CDR2 SYDVKM. The CDR3 has 16 residues. CDR3 sequence reads: CASSSGASASYNEQFF. The CDR3 DNA reads as TGTGCCAGCTCTTCCGGGGCTAGCGCTTCCTACAATGAGCAGTTCTTC.

This clone was picked up a small number of times. The chain recombines TRBV12-3 or TRBV12-4 with TRBJ1-3, with unresolved D. V lost 6 bases, J lost 0 bases, and 6 bases lay in between. This CDR3 has 13 residues. The chain's CDR3 is CASRLISGNTIYF. The CDR3, as DNA: TGTGCCAGCAGGTTAATCTCTGGAAACACCATATATTTT.

This clone was seen only a few times. The rearrangement joins TRBV4-3 to TRBJ2-5; 10 nucleotides line up with TRBD1. After removal of 3 bases from V and 1 base from J, the junction contained 8 bases not matched to a gene. This CDR3 contains 17 residues. CDR1 is LGHNA and CDR2 is YSLEER in the germline V gene. In nucleotides, the CDR3 is TGCGCCAGCAGCCAGGCTTGGGGACAGGGGATCCAAGAGACCCAGTACTTC. Residues: CASSQAWGQGIQETQYF.

The chain employs TRBV10-3 and TRBJ2-1; 15 nucleotides align to TRBD2. Per the germline V gene, CDR1 is ENHRY and CDR2 is SYGVKD. The CDR3 runs 17 residues. Germline trimming cut 5 bases from V and 8 bases from J; bases unmatched to any gene: 10. The CDR3, as DNA: TGTGCCATCAGTCCAGGTCGGACTAGCGGGGGGGCGCATGAGCAGTTCTTC. It codes for CAISPGRTSGGAHEQFF.

V and J are TRBV4-3 and TRBJ1-3; the D gene is possibly TRBD1 (5 bases). Germline V gives CDR1 LGHNA, CDR2 YSLEER. Trimming cost V 4 bases and J 0 bases, with 10 bases left between them. This CDR3 contains 15 residues. CDR3 DNA: TGCGCCAGCAGCCTATCGACAGCCTCTGGAAACACCATATATTTT. Residues: CASSLSTASGNTIYF.

This sequence joins TRBV7-9 and TRBJ2-3; D not certain. V dropped 7 bases and J dropped 1 base, with 3 bases sitting between them. The CDR3 has 11 amino acids. Germline V gene data show CDR1 as SEHNR and CDR2 as FQNEAQ (reference sequence). CDR3 region: CASTRTDTQYF. CDR3 in DNA: TGTGCCAGCACCCGCACAGATACGCAGTATTTT.

V is TRBV5-1 and J is TRBJ2-3; 9 bases are shared with TRBD2. The CDR3 is 16 residues long. The junction had 8 bases not matched to a gene; V was cut back by 5 bases and J by 1 base. Germline CDR1 reads SGHRS; CDR2 reads YFSETQ. The CDR3 DNA sequence: TGCGCCAGCAGTACGGGGATAGCGGGGGGCACAGATACGCAGTATTTT. Its translation is CASSTGIAGGTDTQYF.

V usage is TRBV11-2 and J usage is TRBJ1-2, with D uncertain. Germline values: CDR1 SGHAT, CDR2 FQNNGV. The CDR3 covers 13 residues. Trimming took 3 bases from V and 8 from J, leaving 13 bases between them. As DNA, the CDR3 is TGTGCCAGCAGCTTCGATTCGGTCGGCGGCTACACCTTC. Translating gives CASSFDSVGGYTF.

J is TRBJ1-6 and V is TRBV2; the match to TRBD1 covers 8 bases. V was clipped by 4 bases and J by 8 bases; unmatched bases: 7. In germline, CDR1 is SNHLY, CDR2 FYNNEI. The CDR3 totals 15 residues. The CDR3, as DNA: TGTGCCAGCAGTGTGTCAGGGGGCGAGTATTCACCCCTCCACTTT. Translation gives CASSVSGGEYSPLHF.